This TCR beta chain was profiled in a study of OX40 agonist ivuxolimab in advanced cancers. Turning to the overall study: The costimulatory receptor OX40 (CD134) was targeted by ivuxolimab, a fully human IgG2 agonistic monoclonal antibody. Prior anti-PD-1, anti-PD-L1 or anti-CTLA-4 therapy was permitted, and checkpoint inhibitors had been received by about 44% of dose-escalation patients. The dose-escalation cohort was roughly 80% male with a mean age of around 64 years, ranging from 23 to 79. Partial responses occurred in three dose-escalation patients, of whom one had hepatocellular carcinoma and two had cutaneous melanoma. The paper reports the monotherapy dose-escalation portion (N of about 52 patients) of the phase I ivuxolimab trial. Peripheral TCRbeta sequencing was intended to test whether TCR sequence diversity was altered and clonal T-cell expansion was caused by ivuxolimab. Among the 52 dose-escalation patients, around 19 had hepatocellular carcinoma, 15 or so melanoma, 9 renal cell carcinoma and 9 head and neck cancer. Intravenous ivuxolimab was administered to patients every 2 weeks at six dose levels: 0.01, 0.1, 0.3, 1.5, 3 and 10 mg/kg.

Patients with autoimmune disease history or receiving systemic immunosuppression were excluded from the trial. Peripheral blood for TCR sequencing was drawn from every dose cohort at baseline, at cycle 4 day 1 and at cycle 7 day 1. The samples were taken from a phase I, first-in-human, multicenter, open-label dose-escalation trial of ivuxolimab. Adults with locally advanced or metastatic melanoma, renal cell carcinoma, hepatocellular carcinoma or head and neck squamous cell carcinoma were enrolled in the trial. CD4+ and CD8+ T cells were sorted separately from peripheral blood before TCR sequencing. Genomic DNA was isolated from the sorted cells so that the TCRbeta CDR3 region could be sequenced. TCRbeta CDR3 regions were sequenced using the immunoSEQ Assay. TCRdb re-hosts the immuneACCESS table, in-frame sequences only. Its copies lack some clones; in the studies checked, an unresolved V gene accounts for under half of them, and the cause for the rest is not known. This sample lists 60,000 to 75,000 clones; about 85% were detected once. Around 3.7% of the sample lies in the top ten.

As for this clone: It has no known antigen specificity. No much larger clone is present one base from it, and per-base qualities are unavailable.

Relative to germline, V is missing 1 base and J is missing 9 bases, with 14 bases of the junction outside any gene match. For CDR1 and CDR2, the germline V gene lists MGHRA and YSYEKL. Spanning cysteine to phenylalanine, the CDR3 consists of 17 amino acids. The entry retains the CDR3 DNA only, 51 bases that are in frame from base 1. General study outcomes and caveats: After ivuxolimab, CD8+ T cells had more expanded clones than CD4+ T cells on average. Clonal expansion of both CD4+ and CD8+ blood T cells was observed from baseline to week 6 at doses 0.1 to 3.0 mg/kg. In the 0.1-3.0 mg/kg groups, partial responders had among the lowest normalized peripheral clonal expansion, particularly in CD8+ T cells. Low levels of normalized T-cell clonal expansion were also seen in some patients who did not respond. Antigen specificity was not determined for the clonally expanded peripheral T cells.

The receptor comes from an adult with an advanced solid tumor such as melanoma, head and neck, liver or kidney cancer. The V gene is TRBV4-1 and the J gene is TRBJ2-1, with 8 bases in between that match TRBD1. The sample consisted of CD4+ or CD8+ T cells sorted from blood, taken in a trial of the OX40 agonist ivuxolimab. The CDR3 reads CASSQAPVGADRGEQFF. The sequenced DNA: TGCGCCAGCAGCCAAGCCCCTGTGGGGGCTGACAGGGGTGAGCAGTTCTTC.